Sequencing of this T cell receptor beta chain was carried out in a study of regulatory T cells in long-lasting Graves disease. Time point here: newly diagnosed GD, antithyroid drugs for less than 3 months. The TCR library was made from RNA extracted from PBMCs. In building TCR beta libraries, iRepertoire HTBI primers were used together with Arm-PCR of CDR3 regions. Each CDR3 protein gets one entry after TCRdb re-called the multiplex PCR reads with MiXCR. Seen here are 360,000 or so distinct CDR3 sequences, under 20% observed once, and the top ten hold 20%. Per the germline V gene, CDR1 is KGHSH and CDR2 is LQKENI. CDR3 size: 13 residues. J gave up 11 bases and V 2 bases, and 3 bases lay outside the gene matches. The sample was also reused in another study, on T cells in Graves' hyperthyroidism and ophthalmopathy. Per that paper: Graves' hyperthyroidism was deemed stable absent ophthalmopathy progression within 18 months. Hyperthyroidism had been newly diagnosed in patients aged 18 to 65, and its duration was under 2 months. Clonotypes that were expanded in thyroid above 0.001 mostly appeared in blood too. Separation of ophthalmopathy from stable hyperthyroidism was achieved by a 13 V-J model.

This rearrangement joins TRBV18 to TRBJ1-1, with TRBD1 identical over 12 bases. The sequence came from a woman younger than 35 with Graves disease. Sequencing was performed on peripheral blood mononuclear cells (PBMCs), taken at new diagnosis, from a patient treated with antithyroid drugs. The CDR3 reads CASSPTGQGAAFF. The DNA of the CDR3 is TGTGCCAGCTCACCAACGGGACAGGGGGCGGCTTTCTTT.